This T cell receptor (beta chain) was retrieved from a study of PD-1 blockade in classical Hodgkin lymphoma. Whole-study findings and limits: Newly diagnosed and completely responding patients shared comparable baseline diversity. Diversity in CD4+ TCRs, unlike that measured in CD8+ TCRs, had risen significantly by C4D1. When nivolumab was started under 1 year after ASCT, patients were excluded.

The data were produced by immunoSEQ multiplex PCR, yet TCRdb's version contains in-frame clones alone and is incomplete. The sample lists 95,000 to 100,000 clones, around 89% seen once, with 6.6% in the top ten. The V gene's germline CDR1 is SGHAT and CDR2 FQNNGV. V was pared by 2 bases and J by 2 bases, with 12 bases between. This CDR3 region has 15 residues. Relapse after autologous stem cell transplantation occurred in every patient, and brentuximab vedotin exposure varied. In this sample, this clone turned up once. Its antigen is unidentified. This sequence originates from a human donor with classical Hodgkin lymphoma. The specimen was peripheral blood mononuclear cells (PBMCs), collected before the second cycle of nivolumab. The genes are TRBV11-2 and TRBJ2-5, with D perhaps TRBD1 (5 bases). In DNA form, the CDR3 reads TGTGCCAGCAGCTTACTGGACACTCCACAAGAGACCCAGTACTTC. As protein: CASSLLDTPQETQYF.